Listed here is a single T cell receptor beta chain. In the study's own analysis: Estimation of nucleated cell counts was performed using reference gene primer amplification. The method was immunoSEQ multiplex PCR; TCRdb's version includes in-frame clones alone and lacks a portion of them. D and trimming were read from the DNA, whereas the V and J calls and clone size are those reported in that table. The table shows around 100,000 clones, with roughly 84% occurring only once. This entry comes from a study of blood T cell repertoires in COVID-19. V lost 10 bases, J lost 0 bases, and 9 bases stayed unmatched. The CDR3 is 16 amino acids. CDR1 SEHNR and CDR2 FQNEAQ come from the germline V gene (reference sequence).

This TCR derives from a woman aged 70-85 years who had recovered from COVID-19. The J gene is TRBJ2-1, the V gene TRBV7-9, with 10 bases that match TRBD2. Sequences were obtained from peripheral blood. The CDR3 reads CATRPRTSGSYNEQFF. The CDR3 region has the DNA TGTGCCACCCGCCCCAGGACTAGCGGCTCCTACAATGAGCAGTTCTTC.